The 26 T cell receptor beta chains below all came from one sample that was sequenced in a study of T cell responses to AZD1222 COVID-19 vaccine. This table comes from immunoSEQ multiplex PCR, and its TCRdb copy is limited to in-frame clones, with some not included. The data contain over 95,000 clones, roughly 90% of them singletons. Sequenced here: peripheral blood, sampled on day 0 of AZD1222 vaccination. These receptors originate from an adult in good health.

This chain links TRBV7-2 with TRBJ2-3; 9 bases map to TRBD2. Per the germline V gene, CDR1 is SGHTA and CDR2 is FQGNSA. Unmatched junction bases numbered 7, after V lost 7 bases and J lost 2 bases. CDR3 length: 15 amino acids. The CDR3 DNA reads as TGTGCCAGCATCCTTAGCGGGGGCCTCACAGATACGCAGTATTTT. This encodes CASILSGGLTDTQYF. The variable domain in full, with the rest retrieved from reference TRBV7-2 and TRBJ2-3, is GAGVSQSPSNKVTEKGKDVELRCDPISGHTALYWYRQSLGQGLEFLIYFQGNSAPDKSGLPSDRFSAERTGGSVSTLTIQRTQQEDSAVYLCASILSGGLTDTQYFGPGTRLTVL.

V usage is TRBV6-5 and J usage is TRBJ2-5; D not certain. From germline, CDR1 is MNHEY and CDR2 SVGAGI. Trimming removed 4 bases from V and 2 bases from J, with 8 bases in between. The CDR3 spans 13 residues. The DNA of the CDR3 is TGTGCCAGCAGTTTCGTCAGACAAGAGACCCAGTACTTC. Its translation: CASSFVRQETQYF.

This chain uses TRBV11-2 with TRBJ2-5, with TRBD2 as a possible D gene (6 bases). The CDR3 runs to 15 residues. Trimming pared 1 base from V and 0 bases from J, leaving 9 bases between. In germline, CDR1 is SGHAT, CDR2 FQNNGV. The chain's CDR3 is CASSLARGYQETQYF. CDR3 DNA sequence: TGTGCCAGCAGCTTAGCCCGGGGGTACCAAGAGACCCAGTACTTC.

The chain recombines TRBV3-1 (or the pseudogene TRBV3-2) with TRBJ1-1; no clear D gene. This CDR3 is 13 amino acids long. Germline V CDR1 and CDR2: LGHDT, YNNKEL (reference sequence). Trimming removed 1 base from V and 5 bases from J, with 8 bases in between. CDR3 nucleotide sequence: TGTGCCAGCAGCCAAGTGGTGCAGACTGAAGCTTTCTTT. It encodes CASSQVVQTEAFF.

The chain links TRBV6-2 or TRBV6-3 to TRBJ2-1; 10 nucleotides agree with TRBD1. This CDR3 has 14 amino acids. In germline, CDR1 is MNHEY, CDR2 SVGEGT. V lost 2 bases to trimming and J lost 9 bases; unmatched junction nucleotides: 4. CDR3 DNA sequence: TGTGCCAGCAGTTACCCAGACAGGGGGCGTGAGCAGTTCTTC. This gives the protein CASSYPDRGREQFF.

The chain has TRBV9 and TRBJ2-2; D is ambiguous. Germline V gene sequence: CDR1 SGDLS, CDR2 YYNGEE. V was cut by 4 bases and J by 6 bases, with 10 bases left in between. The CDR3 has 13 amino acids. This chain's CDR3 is CASSQPGAGELFF. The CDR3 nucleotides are TGTGCCAGCAGCCAACCTGGTGCCGGGGAGCTGTTTTTT.

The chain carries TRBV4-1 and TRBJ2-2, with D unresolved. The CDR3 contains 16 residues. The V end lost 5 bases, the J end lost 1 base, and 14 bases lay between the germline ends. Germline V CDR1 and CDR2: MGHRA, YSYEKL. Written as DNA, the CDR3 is TGCGCCAGCAGCTTTCCGCCTGACAAGAACACCGGGGAGCTGTTTTTT. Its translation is CASSFPPDKNTGELFF.

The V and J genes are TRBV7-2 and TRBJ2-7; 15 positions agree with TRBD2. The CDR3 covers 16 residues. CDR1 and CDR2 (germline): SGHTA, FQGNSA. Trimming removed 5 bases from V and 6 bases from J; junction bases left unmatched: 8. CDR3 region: CASSLRTSGGAAEQYF. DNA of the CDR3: TGTGCCAGCAGCCTCAGGACTAGCGGGGGGGCCGCCGAGCAGTACTTC. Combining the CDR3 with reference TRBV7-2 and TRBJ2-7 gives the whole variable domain GAGVSQSPSNKVTEKGKDVELRCDPISGHTALYWYRQSLGQGLEFLIYFQGNSAPDKSGLPSDRFSAERTGGSVSTLTIQRTQQEDSAVYLCASSLRTSGGAAEQYFGPGTRLTVT.

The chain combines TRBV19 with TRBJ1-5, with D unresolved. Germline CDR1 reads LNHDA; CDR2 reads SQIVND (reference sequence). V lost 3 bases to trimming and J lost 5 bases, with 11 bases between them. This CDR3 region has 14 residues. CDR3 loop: CASSIYVRDQPQHF. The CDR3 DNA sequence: TGTGCCAGTAGTATTTATGTTCGGGATCAGCCCCAGCATTTT. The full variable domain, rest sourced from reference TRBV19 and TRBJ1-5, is DGGITQSPKYLFRKEGQNVTLSCEQNLNHDAMYWYRQDPGQGLRLIYYSQIVNDFQKGDIAEGYSVSREKKESFPLTVTSAQKNPTAFYLCASSIYVRDQPQHFGDGTRLSIL.

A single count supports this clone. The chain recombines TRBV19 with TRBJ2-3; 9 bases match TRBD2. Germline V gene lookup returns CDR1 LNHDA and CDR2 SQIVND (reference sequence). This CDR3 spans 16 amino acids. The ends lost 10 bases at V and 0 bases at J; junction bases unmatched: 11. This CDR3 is CATTKRAGGSTDTQYF. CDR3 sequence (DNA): TGTGCCACCACCAAGCGAGCGGGGGGAAGCACAGATACGCAGTATTTT.

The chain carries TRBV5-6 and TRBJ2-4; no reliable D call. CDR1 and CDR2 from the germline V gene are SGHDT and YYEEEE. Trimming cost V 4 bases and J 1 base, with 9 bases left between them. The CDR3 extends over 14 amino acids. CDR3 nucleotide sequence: TGTGCCAGCAGCCCCGTAGGGGCCAAAAACATTCAGTACTTC. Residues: CASSPVGAKNIQYF.

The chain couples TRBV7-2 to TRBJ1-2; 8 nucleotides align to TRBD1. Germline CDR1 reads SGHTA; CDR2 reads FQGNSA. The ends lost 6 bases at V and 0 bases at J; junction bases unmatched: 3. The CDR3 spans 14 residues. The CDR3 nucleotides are TGTGCCAGCAGGCGACAGGGGACTAACTATGGCTACACCTTC. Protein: CASRRQGTNYGYTF.

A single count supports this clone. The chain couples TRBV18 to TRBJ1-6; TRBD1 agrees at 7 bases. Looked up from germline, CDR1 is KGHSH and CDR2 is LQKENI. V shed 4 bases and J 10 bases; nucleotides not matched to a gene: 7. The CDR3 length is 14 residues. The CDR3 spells CASSLQGPSSPLHF. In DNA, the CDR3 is TGTGCCAGCTCACTACAGGGGCCGAGCTCACCCCTCCACTTT. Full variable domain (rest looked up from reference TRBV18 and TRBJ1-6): NAGVMQNPRHLVRRRGQEARLRCSPMKGHSHVYWYRQLPEEGLKFMVYLQKENIIDESGMPKERFSAEFPKEGPSILRIQQVVRGDSAAYFCASSLQGPSSPLHFGNGTRLTVT.

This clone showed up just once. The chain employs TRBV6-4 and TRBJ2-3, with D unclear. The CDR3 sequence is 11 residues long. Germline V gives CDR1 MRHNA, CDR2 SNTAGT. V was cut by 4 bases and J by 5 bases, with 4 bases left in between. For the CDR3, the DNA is TGTGCCAGCAGTGTTGGAGATACGCAGTATTTT. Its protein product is CASSVGDTQYF.

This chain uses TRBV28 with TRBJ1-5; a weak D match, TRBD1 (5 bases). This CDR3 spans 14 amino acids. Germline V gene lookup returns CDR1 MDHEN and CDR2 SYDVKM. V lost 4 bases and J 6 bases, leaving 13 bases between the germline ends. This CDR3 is CASSSQGVGQPQHF. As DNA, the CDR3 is TGTGCCAGCAGTTCGCAGGGTGTGGGTCAGCCCCAGCATTTT.

This chain's CDR3 is CASSSGPTGNTEAFF. The CDR3 coding sequence is TGTGCCAGCAGTTCCGGTCCAACAGGGAACACTGAAGCTTTCTTT. This rearrangement joins TRBV9 to TRBJ1-1; possible D gene TRBD1, 5 bases. Germline assignment: CDR1 SGDLS and CDR2 YYNGEE. The CDR3 runs to 15 residues. Trimming took 5 bases from V and 1 from J, leaving 15 bases between them.

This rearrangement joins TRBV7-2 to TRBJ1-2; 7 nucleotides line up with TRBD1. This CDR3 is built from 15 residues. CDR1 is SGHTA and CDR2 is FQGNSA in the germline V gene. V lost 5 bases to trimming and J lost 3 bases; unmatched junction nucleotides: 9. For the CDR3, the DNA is TGTGCCAGCAGCCGTCTCAAACAGGGGTACTATGGCTACACCTTC. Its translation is CASSRLKQGYYGYTF.

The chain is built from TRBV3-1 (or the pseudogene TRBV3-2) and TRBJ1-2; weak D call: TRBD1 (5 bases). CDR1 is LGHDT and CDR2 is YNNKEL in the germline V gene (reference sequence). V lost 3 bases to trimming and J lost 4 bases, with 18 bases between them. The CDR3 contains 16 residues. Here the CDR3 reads CASSHAGQGAGYGYTF. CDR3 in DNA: TGTGCCAGCAGCCATGCTGGGCAGGGAGCGGGCTATGGCTACACCTTC.

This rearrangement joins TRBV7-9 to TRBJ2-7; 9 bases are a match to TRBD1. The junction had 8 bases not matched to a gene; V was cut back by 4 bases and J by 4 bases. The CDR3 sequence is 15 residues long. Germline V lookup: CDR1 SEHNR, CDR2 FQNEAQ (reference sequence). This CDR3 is CASSSGQGGKYEQYF. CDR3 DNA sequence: TGTGCCAGCAGCTCGGGACAGGGTGGAAAATACGAGCAGTACTTC. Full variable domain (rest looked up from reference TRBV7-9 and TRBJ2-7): DTGVSQNPRHKITKRGQNVTFRCDPISEHNRLYWYRQTLGQGPEFLTYFQNEAQLEKSRLLSDRFSAERPKGSFSTLEIQRTEQGDSAMYLCASSSGQGGKYEQYFGPGTRLTVT.

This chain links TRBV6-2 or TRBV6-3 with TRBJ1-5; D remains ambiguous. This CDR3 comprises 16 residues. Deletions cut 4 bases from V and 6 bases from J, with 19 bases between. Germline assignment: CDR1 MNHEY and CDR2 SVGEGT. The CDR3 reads CASSSSGGDAAQPQHF. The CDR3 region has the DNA TGTGCCAGCAGTTCCTCGGGCGGTGACGCGGCTCAGCCCCAGCATTTT.

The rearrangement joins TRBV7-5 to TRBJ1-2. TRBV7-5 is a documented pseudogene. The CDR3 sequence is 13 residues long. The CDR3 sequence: CVRSLEENYGYTF. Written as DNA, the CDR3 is TGTGTCAGAAGCTTAGAGGAGAACTATGGCTACACCTTC.

The chain's CDR3 is CASSRSRDRRAVEQYF. The CDR3 nucleotides read TGTGCCAGCAGTCGCTCCCGGGACCGTCGCGCTGTCGAGCAGTACTTC. The chain links TRBV28 to TRBJ2-7, with D perhaps matching TRBD1 or TRBD2 (5 bases each). Deletions cut 5 bases from V and 6 bases from J, with 23 bases between. Germline CDR1 MDHEN, CDR2 SYDVKM. The CDR3 runs to 16 residues.

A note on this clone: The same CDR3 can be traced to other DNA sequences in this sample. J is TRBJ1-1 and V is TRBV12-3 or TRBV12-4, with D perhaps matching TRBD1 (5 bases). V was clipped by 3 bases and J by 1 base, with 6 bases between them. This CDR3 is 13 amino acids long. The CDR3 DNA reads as TGTGCCAGCAGTTTTGGGGGGAACACTGAAGCTTTCTTT. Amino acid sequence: CASSFGGNTEAFF.

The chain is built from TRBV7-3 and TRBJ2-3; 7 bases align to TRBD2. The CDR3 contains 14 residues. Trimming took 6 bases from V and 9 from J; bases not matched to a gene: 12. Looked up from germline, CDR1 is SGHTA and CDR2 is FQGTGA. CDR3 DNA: TGTGCCAGCAGTTTACGGGACTATCCATCAACGCAGTATTTT. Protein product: CASSLRDYPSTQYF.

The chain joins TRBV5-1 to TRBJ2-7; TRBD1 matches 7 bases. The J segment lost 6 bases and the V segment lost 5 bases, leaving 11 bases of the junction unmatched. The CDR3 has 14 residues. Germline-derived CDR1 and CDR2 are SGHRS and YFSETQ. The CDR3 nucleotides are TGCGCCAGCAGGACCCGAGACAGGGTTGCCGAGCAGTACTTC. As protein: CASRTRDRVAEQYF. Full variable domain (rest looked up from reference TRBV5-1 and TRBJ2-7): KAGVTQTPRYLIKTRGQQVTLSCSPISGHRSVSWYQQTPGQGLQFLFEYFSETQRNKGNFPGRFSGRQFSNSRSEMNVSTLELGDSALYLCASRTRDRVAEQYFGPGTRLTVT.

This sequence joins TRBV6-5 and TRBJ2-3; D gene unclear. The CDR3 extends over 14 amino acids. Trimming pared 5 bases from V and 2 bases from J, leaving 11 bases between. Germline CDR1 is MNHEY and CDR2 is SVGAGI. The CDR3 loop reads CASSRTGFTDTQYF. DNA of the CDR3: TGTGCCAGCAGTCGAACTGGTTTCACAGATACGCAGTATTTT.